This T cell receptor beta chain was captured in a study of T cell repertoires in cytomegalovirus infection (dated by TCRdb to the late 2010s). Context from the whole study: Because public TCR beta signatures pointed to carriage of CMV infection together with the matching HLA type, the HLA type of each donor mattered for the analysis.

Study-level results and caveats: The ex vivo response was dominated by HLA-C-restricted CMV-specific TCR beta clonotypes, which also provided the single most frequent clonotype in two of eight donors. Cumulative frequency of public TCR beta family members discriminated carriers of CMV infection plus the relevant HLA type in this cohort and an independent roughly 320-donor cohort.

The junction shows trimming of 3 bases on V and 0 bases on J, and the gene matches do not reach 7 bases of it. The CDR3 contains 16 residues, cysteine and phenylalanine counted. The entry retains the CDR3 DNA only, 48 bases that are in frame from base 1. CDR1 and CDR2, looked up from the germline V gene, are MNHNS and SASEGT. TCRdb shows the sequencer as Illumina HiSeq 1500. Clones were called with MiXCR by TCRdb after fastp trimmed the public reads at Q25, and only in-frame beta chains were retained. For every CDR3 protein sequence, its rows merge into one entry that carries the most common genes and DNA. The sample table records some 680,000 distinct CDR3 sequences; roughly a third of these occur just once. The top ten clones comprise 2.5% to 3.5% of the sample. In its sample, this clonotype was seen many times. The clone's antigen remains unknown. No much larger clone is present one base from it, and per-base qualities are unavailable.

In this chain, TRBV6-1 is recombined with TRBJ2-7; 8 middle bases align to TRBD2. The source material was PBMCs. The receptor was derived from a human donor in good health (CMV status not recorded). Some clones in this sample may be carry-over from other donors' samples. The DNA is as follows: TGTGCCAGCAGTGACCCAGAGCGGGGGAGCTCCTACGAGCAGTACTTC. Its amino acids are CASSDPERGSSYEQYF.